The 9 T cell receptor beta chains below come from one sample, sequenced in a study of shared clonotypes between healthy human individuals. Sequencing used immunoSEQ multiplex PCR; TCRdb keeps in-frame clones, though not all of them. Counted here are fewer than 650,000 clones, 60% to 85% occurring once; the ten biggest clones make up 13%. The sequencing input was PBMCs. These receptors were taken from a woman aged 40 to 55 in good health. Some clones in this sample may be carry-over from other donors' samples.

This rearrangement joins TRBV7-2 to TRBJ2-7, with 9 bases aligning to TRBD2. Germline CDR1 is SGHTA and CDR2 is FQGNSA. V was pared by 1 base and J by 3 bases, with 13 bases of the junction left unmatched. CDR3 length: 18 residues. The CDR3 coding sequence is TGTGCCAGCAGCTTAGGGCTAGCGGGAATTCGGACCTTCTACGAGCAGTACTTC. Amino acid sequence: CASSLGLAGIRTFYEQYF.

The chain uses TRBV18 and TRBJ2-1; D gene uncertain. This CDR3 spans 13 amino acids. From germline, CDR1 is KGHSH and CDR2 LQKENI. The ends were cut back, 2 bases at V and 8 bases at J, with 10 bases in the middle. For the CDR3, the DNA is TGTGCCAGCTCACCAGTAGGAGCCCATGAGCAGTTCTTC. Translation gives CASSPVGAHEQFF.

V is TRBV5-6 and J is TRBJ2-5, with D unresolved. With 5 bases removed from V and 2 bases from J, the gap between germline ends came to 13 bases. Germline V lookup: CDR1 SGHDT, CDR2 YYEEEE. The CDR3 totals 14 residues. The CDR3 DNA is TGTGCCAGCAGAGGTATGATCGGGCAAGAGACCCAGTACTTC. It codes for CASRGMIGQETQYF.

Remarks on this clone: The same CDR3 arises from other DNA sequences in this sample as well. The CDR3 DNA follows: TGTGCCTGGCGGGACGGCTTTAATGAAAAACTGTTTTTT. Its protein is CAWRDGFNEKLFF. V and J are TRBV30 and TRBJ1-4; weak D call: TRBD1 (5 bases). V lost 5 bases and J lost 4, with 11 bases in between. This CDR3 has 13 residues. Germline CDR1 GTSNPN, CDR2 SVGIG (reference sequence).

The chain joins TRBV5-1 to TRBJ2-2, with D unclear. Trimming removed 4 bases at V and 2 bases at J, with 12 bases between. Per germline, CDR1 SGHRS and CDR2 YFSETQ. This CDR3 region has 15 residues. The CDR3 DNA follows: TGCGCCAGCAGCCACTCGGGTGGAAACACCGGGGAGCTGTTTTTT. Amino acids: CASSHSGGNTGELFF.

The V call is TRBV2, the J call TRBJ1-1; TRBD1 matches at 8 bases. The CDR3 is 15 amino acids. CDR1 is SNHLY, CDR2 FYNNEI, per germline. Germline trimming cut 3 bases from V and 5 bases from J; bases unmatched to any gene: 8. The CDR3 spells CASSELRTGQTEAFF. The CDR3 DNA follows: TGTGCCAGCAGTGAGTTACGGACAGGGCAAACTGAAGCTTTCTTT.

CDR3 in DNA: TGTGCCAGTAGTACGACGGGTATGGACACTGAAGCTTTCTTT. This sequence encodes CASSTTGMDTEAFF. The gene calls are TRBV19 and TRBJ1-1; D not resolved. Germline V CDR1 and CDR2: LNHDA, SQIVND (reference sequence). The ends were cut back, 4 bases at V and 3 bases at J, with 12 bases in the middle. The CDR3 is 14 amino acids.

A few counts support this clone. The rearrangement uses TRBV29-1 and TRBJ1-1; 7 bases map to TRBD1. Germline CDR1 reads SQVTM; CDR2 reads ANQGSEA. The CDR3 extends over 15 amino acids. J gave up 1 base and V 0 bases, and 5 bases lay outside the gene matches. The CDR3 protein is CSVEDLGGANTEAFF. In DNA, the CDR3 is TGCAGCGTTGAAGATCTAGGGGGCGCGAACACTGAAGCTTTCTTT. Using reference TRBV29-1 and TRBJ1-1 for the parts outside the CDR3, the full variable domain is SAVISQKPSRDICQRGTSLTIQCQVDSQVTMMFWYRQQPGQSLTLIATANQGSEATYESGFVIDKFPISRPNLTFSTLTVSNMSPEDSSIYLCSVEDLGGANTEAFFGQGTRLTVV.

The genes are TRBV29-1 and TRBJ2-3; D remains ambiguous. From germline, CDR1 is SQVTM and CDR2 ANQGSEA. Trimming took off 6 bases at V and 0 bases at J, with 7 bases between the two ends. CDR3 length: 12 residues. The CDR3 DNA follows: TGCAGCGTGGACGGTAGCACAGATACGCAGTATTTT. Residues: CSVDGSTDTQYF.